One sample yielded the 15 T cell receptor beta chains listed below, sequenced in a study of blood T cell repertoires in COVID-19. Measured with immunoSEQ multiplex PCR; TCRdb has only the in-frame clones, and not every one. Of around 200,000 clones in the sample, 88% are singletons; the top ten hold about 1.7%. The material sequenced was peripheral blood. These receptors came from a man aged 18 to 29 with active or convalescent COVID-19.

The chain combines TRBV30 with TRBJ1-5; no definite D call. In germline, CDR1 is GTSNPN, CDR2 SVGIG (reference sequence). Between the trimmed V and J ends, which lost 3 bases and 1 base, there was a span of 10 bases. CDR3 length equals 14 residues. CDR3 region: CAWSYRESNQPQHF. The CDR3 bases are TGTGCCTGGAGCTATAGGGAGAGCAATCAGCCCCAGCATTTT.

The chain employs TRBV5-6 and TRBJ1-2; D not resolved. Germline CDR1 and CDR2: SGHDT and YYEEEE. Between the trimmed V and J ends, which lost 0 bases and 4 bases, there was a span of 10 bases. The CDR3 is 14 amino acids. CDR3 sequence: CASSLGGLLYGYTF. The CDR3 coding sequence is TGTGCCAGCAGCTTGGGTGGGCTTCTCTATGGCTACACCTTC.

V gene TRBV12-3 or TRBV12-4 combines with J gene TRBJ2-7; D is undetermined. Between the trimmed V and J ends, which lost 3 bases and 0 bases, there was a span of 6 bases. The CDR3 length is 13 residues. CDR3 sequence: CASSFYSSYEQYF. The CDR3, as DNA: TGTGCCAGCAGTTTTTACAGCTCCTACGAGCAGTACTTC.

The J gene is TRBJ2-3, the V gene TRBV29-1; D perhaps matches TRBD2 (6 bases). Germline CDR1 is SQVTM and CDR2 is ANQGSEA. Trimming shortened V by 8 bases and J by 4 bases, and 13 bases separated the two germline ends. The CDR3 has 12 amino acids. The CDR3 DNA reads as TGCAGCCAGGCGTCGGGAGCAGATACGCAGTATTTT. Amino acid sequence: CSQASGADTQYF.

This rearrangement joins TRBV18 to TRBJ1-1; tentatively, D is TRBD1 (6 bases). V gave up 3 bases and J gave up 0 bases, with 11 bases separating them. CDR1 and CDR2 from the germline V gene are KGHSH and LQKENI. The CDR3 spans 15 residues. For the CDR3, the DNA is TGTGCCAGCTCACCCGGGACACGGATGAACACTGAAGCTTTCTTT. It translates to CASSPGTRMNTEAFF.

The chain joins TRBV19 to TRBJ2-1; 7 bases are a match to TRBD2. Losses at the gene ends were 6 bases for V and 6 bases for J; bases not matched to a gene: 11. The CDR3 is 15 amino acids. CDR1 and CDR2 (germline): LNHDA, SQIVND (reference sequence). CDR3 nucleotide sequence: TGTGCCAGTAGCCCAGGCCTAGCGGACCTCAATGAGCAGTTCTTC. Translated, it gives CASSPGLADLNEQFF.

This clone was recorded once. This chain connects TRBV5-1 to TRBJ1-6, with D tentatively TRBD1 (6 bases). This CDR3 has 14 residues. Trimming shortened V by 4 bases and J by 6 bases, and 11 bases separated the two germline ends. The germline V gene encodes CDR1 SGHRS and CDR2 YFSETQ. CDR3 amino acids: CASSLAGANSPLHF. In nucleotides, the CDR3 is TGCGCCAGCAGCCTCGCGGGGGCTAATTCACCCCTCCACTTT.

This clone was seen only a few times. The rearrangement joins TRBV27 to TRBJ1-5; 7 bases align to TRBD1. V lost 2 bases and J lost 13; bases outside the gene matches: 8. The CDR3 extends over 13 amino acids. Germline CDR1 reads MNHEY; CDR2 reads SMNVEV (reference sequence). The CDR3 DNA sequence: TGTGCCAGCAGTTTAGCGGGGACAGATCAACAGCATTTT. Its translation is CASSLAGTDQQHF.

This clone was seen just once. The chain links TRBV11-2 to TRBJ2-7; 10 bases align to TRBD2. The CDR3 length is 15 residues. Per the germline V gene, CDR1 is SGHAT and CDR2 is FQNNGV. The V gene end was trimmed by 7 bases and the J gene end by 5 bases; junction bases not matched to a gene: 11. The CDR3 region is CASNRGGSGRDEQYF. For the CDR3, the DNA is TGTGCCAGCAACCGGGGGGGAAGCGGGAGGGACGAGCAGTACTTC.

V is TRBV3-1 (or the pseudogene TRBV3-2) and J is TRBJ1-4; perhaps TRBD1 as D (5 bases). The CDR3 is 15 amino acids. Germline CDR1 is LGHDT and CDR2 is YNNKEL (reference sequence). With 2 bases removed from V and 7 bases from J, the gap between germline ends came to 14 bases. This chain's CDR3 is CASSQSWGPSEKLFF. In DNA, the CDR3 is TGTGCCAGCAGCCAAAGCTGGGGCCCTAGTGAAAAACTGTTTTTT.

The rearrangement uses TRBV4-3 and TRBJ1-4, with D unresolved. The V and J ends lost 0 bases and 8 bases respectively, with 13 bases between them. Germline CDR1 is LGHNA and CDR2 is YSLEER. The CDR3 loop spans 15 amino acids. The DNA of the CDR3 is TGCGCCAGCAGCCAAGATCAAGAAAGAGGAGAAAAACTGTTTTTT. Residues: CASSQDQERGEKLFF.

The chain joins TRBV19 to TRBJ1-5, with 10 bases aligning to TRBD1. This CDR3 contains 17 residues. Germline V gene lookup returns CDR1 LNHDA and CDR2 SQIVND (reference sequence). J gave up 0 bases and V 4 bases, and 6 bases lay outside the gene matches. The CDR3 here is CASSRQGAAYSNQPQHF. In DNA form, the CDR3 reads TGTGCCAGTAGTAGACAGGGGGCAGCTTATAGCAATCAGCCCCAGCATTTT.

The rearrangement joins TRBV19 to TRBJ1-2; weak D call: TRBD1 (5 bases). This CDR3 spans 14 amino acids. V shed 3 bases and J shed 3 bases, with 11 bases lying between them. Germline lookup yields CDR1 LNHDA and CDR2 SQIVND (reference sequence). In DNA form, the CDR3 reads TGTGCCAGTAGTATTTCAGGGATGGACTATGGCTACACCTTC. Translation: CASSISGMDYGYTF. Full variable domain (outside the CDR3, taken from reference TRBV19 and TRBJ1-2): DGGITQSPKYLFRKEGQNVTLSCEQNLNHDAMYWYRQDPGQGLRLIYYSQIVNDFQKGDIAEGYSVSREKKESFPLTVTSAQKNPTAFYLCASSISGMDYGYTFGSGTRLTVV.

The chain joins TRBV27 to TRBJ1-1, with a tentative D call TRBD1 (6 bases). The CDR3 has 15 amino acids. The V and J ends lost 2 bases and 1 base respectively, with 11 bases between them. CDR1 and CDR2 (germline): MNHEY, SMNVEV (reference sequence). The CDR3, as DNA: TGTGCCAGCAGTTTACAGGGGCCGCAGAACACTGAAGCTTTCTTT. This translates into CASSLQGPQNTEAFF.

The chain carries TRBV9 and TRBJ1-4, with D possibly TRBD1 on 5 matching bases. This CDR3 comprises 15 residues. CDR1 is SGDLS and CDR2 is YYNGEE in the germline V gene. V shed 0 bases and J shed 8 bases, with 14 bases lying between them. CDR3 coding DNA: TGTGCCAGCAGCGTAGATAGCGGGGGAGGGGAAAAACTGTTTTTT. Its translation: CASSVDSGGGEKLFF.